The 8 T cell receptor beta chains reported below all come from one sample, sequenced in a study of blood T cell repertoires in COVID-19. The assay was immunoSEQ multiplex PCR, and TCRdb's table has in-frame clones only and misses some. The sample lists some 140,000 clones; around 80% were seen once. The specimen sequenced was peripheral blood. These receptors came from a human donor in a cohort sampled during active COVID-19.

The rearrangement uses TRBV19 and TRBJ1-6; TRBD1 matches at 9 bases. Germline V gives CDR1 LNHDA, CDR2 SQIVND (reference sequence). CDR3 length: 15 residues. The trim removed 7 bases at V and 4 bases at J, leaving 5 bases unmatched. CDR3 DNA sequence: TGTGCCAGTAACTTGGACAGGGGTTATAATTCACCCCTCCACTTT. Translation gives CASNLDRGYNSPLHF. The full variable domain, its missing parts supplied by reference TRBV19 and TRBJ1-6, is DGGITQSPKYLFRKEGQNVTLSCEQNLNHDAMYWYRQDPGQGLRLIYYSQIVNDFQKGDIAEGYSVSREKKESFPLTVTSAQKNPTAFYLCASNLDRGYNSPLHFGNGTRLTVT.

This sequence joins TRBV28 and TRBJ1-2; tentative D call: TRBD1 (5 bases). This CDR3 contains 16 residues. Trimming cost V 8 bases and J 0 bases, with 19 bases left between them. Germline CDR1 reads MDHEN; CDR2 reads SYDVKM. The CDR3 sequence: CASSLRGVGANYGYTF. DNA for the CDR3: TGTGCCAGCTCACTTCGGGGGGTGGGAGCTAACTATGGCTACACCTTC.

This rearrangement joins TRBV6-5 to TRBJ2-7; 8 bases match TRBD2. The CDR3 length is 15 residues. The V segment lost 5 bases and the J segment 1 base; nucleotides outside the gene matches: 7. Per germline, CDR1 MNHEY and CDR2 SVGAGI. In nucleotides, the CDR3 is TGTGCCAGCAGTAGCCCCAGCGGGGGATCCTACGAGCAGTACTTC. Amino acid sequence: CASSSPSGGSYEQYF.

J is TRBJ2-2 and V is TRBV3-1 (or the pseudogene TRBV3-2); no definite D call. Germline lookup yields CDR1 LGHDT and CDR2 YNNKEL (reference sequence). This CDR3 has 12 residues. The V end was cut by 4 bases, the J end by 8 bases, with 8 bases between. This CDR3 reads CASSPFGGELFF. The CDR3 DNA sequence: TGTGCCAGCAGCCCCTTCGGGGGGGAGCTGTTTTTT.

This sequence joins TRBV6-5 and TRBJ1-6; 9 nucleotides line up with TRBD1. Germline values: CDR1 MNHEY, CDR2 SVGAGI. V was pared by 10 bases and J by 10 bases, with 8 bases of the junction left unmatched. CDR3 length: 13 residues. The CDR3 protein is CATRTGESSPLHF. CDR3 DNA: TGTGCCACAAGGACAGGGGAATCCTCACCCCTCCACTTT.

This sequence joins TRBV7-8 and TRBJ2-3; 13 nucleotides line up with TRBD2. Germline values: CDR1 SGHVS, CDR2 FQNEAQ. Unmatched junction bases numbered 11, after V lost 1 base and J lost 4 bases. The CDR3 is 19 amino acids. The CDR3 DNA reads as TGTGCCAGCAGCTTAGGCCGAACTAGCGGGGGGGCTTCCGCAGATACGCAGTATTTT. This gives the protein CASSLGRTSGGASADTQYF.

This clone has only a few counts. The chain employs TRBV4-2 and TRBJ1-5; 8 bases are shared with TRBD1. Germline values: CDR1 LGHNA, CDR2 YNFKEQ. Losses at the gene ends were 3 bases for V and 4 bases for J; bases not matched to a gene: 11. The CDR3 covers 17 residues. The CDR3 bases are TGTGCCAGCAGCCATCAAACGACAGGGGATGGAAATCAGCCCCAGCATTTT. Translation: CASSHQTTGDGNQPQHF.

This chain connects TRBV5-1 to TRBJ2-2; 10 bases map to TRBD1. The CDR3 spans 18 residues. Trimming removed 0 bases from V and 0 bases from J; junction bases left unmatched: 5. Per germline, CDR1 SGHRS and CDR2 YFSETQ. CDR3 nucleotide sequence: TGCGCCAGCAGCTTGGAGTGGGGACAGGGGTCGAACACCGGGGAGCTGTTTTTT. Translated, it gives CASSLEWGQGSNTGELFF.